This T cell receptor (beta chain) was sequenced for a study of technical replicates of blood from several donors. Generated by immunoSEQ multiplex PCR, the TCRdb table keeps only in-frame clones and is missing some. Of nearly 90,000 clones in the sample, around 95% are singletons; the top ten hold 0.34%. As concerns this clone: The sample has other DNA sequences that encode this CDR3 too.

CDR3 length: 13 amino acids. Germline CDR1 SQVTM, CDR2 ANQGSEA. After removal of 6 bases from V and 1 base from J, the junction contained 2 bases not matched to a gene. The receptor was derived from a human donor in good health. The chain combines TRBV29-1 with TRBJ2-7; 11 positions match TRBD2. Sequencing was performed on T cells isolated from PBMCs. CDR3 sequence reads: CSVGTSGSYEQYF. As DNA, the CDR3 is TGCAGCGTAGGGACTAGCGGTTCCTACGAGCAGTACTTC.